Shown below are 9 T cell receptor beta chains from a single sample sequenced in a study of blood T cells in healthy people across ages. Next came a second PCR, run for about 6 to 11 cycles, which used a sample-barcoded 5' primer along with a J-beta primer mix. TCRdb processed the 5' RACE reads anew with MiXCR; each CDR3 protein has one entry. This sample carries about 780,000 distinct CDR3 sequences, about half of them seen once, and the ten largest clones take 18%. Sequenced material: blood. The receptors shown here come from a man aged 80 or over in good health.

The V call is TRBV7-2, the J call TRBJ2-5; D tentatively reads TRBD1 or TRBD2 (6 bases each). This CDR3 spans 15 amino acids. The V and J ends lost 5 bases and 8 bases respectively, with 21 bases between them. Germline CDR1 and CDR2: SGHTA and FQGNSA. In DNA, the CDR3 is TGTGCCAGCAGCGTAACTCCTACAGGGCGGGAAACCCAGTACTTC. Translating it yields CASSVTPTGRETQYF.

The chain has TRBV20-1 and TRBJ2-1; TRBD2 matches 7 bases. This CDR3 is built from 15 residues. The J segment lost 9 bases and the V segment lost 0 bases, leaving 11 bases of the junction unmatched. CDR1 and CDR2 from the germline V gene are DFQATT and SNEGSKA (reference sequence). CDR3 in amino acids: CSARDLRGGPLEQFF. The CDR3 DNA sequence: TGCAGTGCTAGAGATCTGCGGGGAGGGCCACTTGAGCAGTTCTTC.

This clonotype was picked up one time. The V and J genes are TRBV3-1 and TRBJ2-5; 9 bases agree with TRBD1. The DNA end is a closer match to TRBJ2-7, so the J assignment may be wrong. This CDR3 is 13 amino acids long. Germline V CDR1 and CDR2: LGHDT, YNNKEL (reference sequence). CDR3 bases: TGTGCCAGCGCGGGACAGGGAGGCCACGAGCAGTACTTC. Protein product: CASAGQGGHEQYF.

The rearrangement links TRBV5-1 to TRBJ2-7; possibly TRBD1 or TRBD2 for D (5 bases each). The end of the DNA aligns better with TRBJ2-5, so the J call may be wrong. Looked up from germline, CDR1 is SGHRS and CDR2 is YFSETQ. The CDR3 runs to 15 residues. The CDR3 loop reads CASRRTQGGGETQYF. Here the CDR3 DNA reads TGCGCCAGCAGACGGACCCAGGGTGGAGGAGAGACCCAGTACTTC.

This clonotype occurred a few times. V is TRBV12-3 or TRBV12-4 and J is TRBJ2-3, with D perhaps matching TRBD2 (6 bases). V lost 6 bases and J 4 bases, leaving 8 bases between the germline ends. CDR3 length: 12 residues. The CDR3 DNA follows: TGTGCCAGCAGGGAGGGTCCAGATACGCAGTATTTT. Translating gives CASREGPDTQYF.

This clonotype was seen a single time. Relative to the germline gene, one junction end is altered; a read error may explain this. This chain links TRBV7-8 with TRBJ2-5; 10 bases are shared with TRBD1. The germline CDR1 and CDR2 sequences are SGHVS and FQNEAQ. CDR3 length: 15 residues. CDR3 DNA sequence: TGTGCCAGCAGCCGGACAGGGGGTTATGGAGAGACCCTGTACTTC. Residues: CASSRTGGYGETLYF. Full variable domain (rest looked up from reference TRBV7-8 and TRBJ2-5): GAGVSQSPRYKVAKRGQDVALRCDPISGHVSLFWYQQALGQGPEFLTYFQNEAQLDKSGLPSDRFFAERPEGSVSTLKIQRTQQEDSAVYLCASSRTGGYGETLYFGPGTRLLVL.

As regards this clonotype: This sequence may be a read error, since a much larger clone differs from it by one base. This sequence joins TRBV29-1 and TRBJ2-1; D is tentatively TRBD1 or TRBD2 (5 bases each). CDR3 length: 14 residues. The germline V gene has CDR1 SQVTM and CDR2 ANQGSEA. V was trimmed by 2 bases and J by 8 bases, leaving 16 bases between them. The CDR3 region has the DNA TGCAGCGTTGAAACGGGACGGTATTACGATGAGCAGTTCTTC. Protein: CSVETGRYYDEQFF.

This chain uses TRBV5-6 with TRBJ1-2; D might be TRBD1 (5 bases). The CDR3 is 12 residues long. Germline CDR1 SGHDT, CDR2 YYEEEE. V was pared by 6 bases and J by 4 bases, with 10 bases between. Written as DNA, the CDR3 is TGTGCCAGCAACGGTGACAGCTATGGCTACACCTTC. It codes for CASNGDSYGYTF. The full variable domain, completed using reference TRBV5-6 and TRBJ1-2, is DAGVTQSPTHLIKTRGQQVTLRCSPKSGHDTVSWYQQALGQGPQFIFQYYEEEERQRGNFPDRFSGHQFPNYSSELNVNALLLGDSALYLCASNGDSYGYTFGSGTRLTVV.

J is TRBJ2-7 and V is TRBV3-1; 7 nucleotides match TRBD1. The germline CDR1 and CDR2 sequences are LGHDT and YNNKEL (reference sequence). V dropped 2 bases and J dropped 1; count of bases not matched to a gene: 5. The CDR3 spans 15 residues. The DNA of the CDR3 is TGTGCCAGCAGCCAAAGAGGCAGGGGGTCCTACGAGCAGTACTTC. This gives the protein CASSQRGRGSYEQYF.